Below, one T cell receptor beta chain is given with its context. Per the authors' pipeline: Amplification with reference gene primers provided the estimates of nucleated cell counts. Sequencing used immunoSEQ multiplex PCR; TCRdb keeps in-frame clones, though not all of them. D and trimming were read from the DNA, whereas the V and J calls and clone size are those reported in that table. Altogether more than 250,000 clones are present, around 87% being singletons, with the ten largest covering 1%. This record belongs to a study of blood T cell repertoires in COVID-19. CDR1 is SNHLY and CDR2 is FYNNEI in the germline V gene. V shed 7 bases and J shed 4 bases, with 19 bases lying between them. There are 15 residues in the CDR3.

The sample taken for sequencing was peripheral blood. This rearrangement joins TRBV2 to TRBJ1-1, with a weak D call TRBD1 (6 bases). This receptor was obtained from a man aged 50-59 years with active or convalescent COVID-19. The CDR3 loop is CASTRGDTRITEAFF. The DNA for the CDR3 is TGTGCCAGCACCCGGGGGGACACAAGGATCACTGAAGCTTTCTTT.